A selection of T cell receptor beta chains follows, all from one sample in a study of metastatic and nonmetastatic thyroid tumors. MiXCR re-clonotyped the PCR reads for TCRdb. The sample includes 30,000 or so clones, over 25% of them seen just once. Sequenced input: blood. These receptors were collected from a female donor with papillary thyroid cancer or a benign thyroid nodule (not recorded which). Some clones in this sample may be carry-over from other donors' samples. Both conserved end residues are part of each CDR3. A D gene is named only where the DNA matches it firmly. Clone size is not always given. Where it is, it says once, few, many or a class for expanded clones.

CDR3nt,CDR3aa,j_gene,v_gene,abundance,d_gene
TGCAGCGTTGAAGACGGAGGAACTAATGAAAAACTGTTTTTT,CSVEDGGTNEKLFF,TRBJ1-4,TRBV29-1,many,.
TGTGCCAGCAGTGCCCCGTCTAAATCTTCCTACAATGAGCAGTTCTTC,CASSAPSKSSYNEQFF,TRBJ2-1,TRBV28,few,.
TGTGCCAGCAGTTATGGGGGACAGGACAACACTGAAGCTTTCTTT,CASSYGGQDNTEAFF,TRBJ1-1,TRBV12-3/TRBV12-4,.,TRBD1
TGCAGTGCAAAAGGACAGGGAGGCTATGGCTACACCTTC,CSAKGQGGYGYTF,TRBJ1-2,TRBV20-1,.,TRBD1
TGTGCCAGCAGTGACTGGGTCCTGGGACTAGCGGAGCCCTACGAGCAGTACTTC,CASSDWVLGLAEPYEQYF,TRBJ2-7,TRBV6-4,medium-sized,TRBD2
TGTGCCAGCAGTGCCGGACTAGCGGGGGTGACAGATACGCAGTATTTT,CASSAGLAGVTDTQYF,TRBJ2-3,TRBV2,many,TRBD2
TGTGCCAGCAGCCTATGGACTATTAAGGATACGCAGTATTTT,CASSLWTIKDTQYF,TRBJ2-3,TRBV7-2,many,.
TGCAGTGCCCGAGACAGGGGACACGAGCAGTACTTC,CSARDRGHEQYF,TRBJ2-7,TRBV20-1,.,TRBD1
TGTGCCAGCAGCTTAGTTCGGGGCGGAACCTACGAGCAGTACTTC,CASSLVRGGTYEQYF,TRBJ2-7,TRBV7-8,.,.
TGTGCCAGCAGCTTATCAGAGGGTTTTGAGCAGTTCTTC,CASSLSEGFEQFF,TRBJ2-1,TRBV11-3,few,.
TGCGCCAGCAGCTTGGCCGACCGGGATACGCAGTATTTT,CASSLADRDTQYF,TRBJ2-3,TRBV5-1,many,.
TGCAGTGCTAGAGATCGAGTGGCGAACAATGAAGATTTCTTT,CSARDRVANNEDFF,TRBJ1-1,TRBV20-1,.,.
TGCGCCAGCAGTGAGGAGTCGGGGGGCTACACAGATACGCAGTATTTT,CASSEESGGYTDTQYF,TRBJ2-3,TRBV10-1,many,.
TGTGCCAGCAGTTTCCATGAGGGGGAGACCCAGTACTTC,CASSFHEGETQYF,TRBJ2-5,TRBV12-3/TRBV12-4,many,.
TGCGCCAGCAGCCTCGAAGGAGCTGGGCACTTTGAGACCCAGTACTTC,CASSLEGAGHFETQYF,TRBJ2-5,TRBV5-1,.,.
TGTGCCAGCAGCCAACAGGGGGCTGTAGAGCAGTACTTC,CASSQQGAVEQYF,TRBJ2-7,TRBV3-1,many,TRBD1
TGCGCCAGCAGCTTGTCTAGAGGGGGCACCGGGGAGCTGTTTTTT,CASSLSRGGTGELFF,TRBJ2-2,TRBV7-2,.,.
TGTGCCAGCAGGGGCAGTGTATCCGTTGGCTACACCGGGGAGCTGTTTTTT,CASRGSVSVGYTGELFF,TRBJ2-2,TRBV6-1,.,.
TGTGCCAGTAATCGCGCTAGCGGGGCCAACCTCCTGACTTTC,CASNRASGANLLTF,TRBJ2-6,TRBV19,.,TRBD2
TGTGCCACCAGCGGTTGGACTAGCGGGGCGGGAAATGAGCAGTTCTTC,CATSGWTSGAGNEQFF,TRBJ2-1,TRBV15,many,TRBD2
TGTGCCAGCAGCCCCAGTGGGTGGCCGGCCGGGGAGCTTTTTTTT,CASSPSGWPAGELFF,TRBJ2-2,TRBV7-3,.,.
TGTGCCAGCAGCGGAAGTGGGGTAGAGTACAATGAGCAGTTCTTC,CASSGSGVEYNEQFF,TRBJ2-1,TRBV27,many,.
TGTGCCAGCAGTGAAAAGGGGGGCACTGAAGCTTTCTTT,CASSEKGGTEAFF,TRBJ1-1,TRBV2,many,.
TGTGCCAGCTCACCGTTAGTTCAAGCAGGGACCGGGGAGCTGTTTTTT,CASSPLVQAGTGELFF,TRBJ2-2,TRBV18,many,.
TGTGCCAGCCTTATTTCTGGGGGAGGGGGAGATACACAGTATTTT,CASLISGGGGDTQYF,TRBJ2-3,TRBV6-1,few,.
TGTGACAGCAGGGTTGCGGGGGGGCTGACAGATACGCAGTATTTT,CDSRVAGGLTDTQYF,TRBJ2-3,TRBV6-2/TRBV6-3,.,TRBD2
TGCAGTGCTAGAGATGGCGGAGCGGGGCGATACGAGCAGTACTTC,CSARDGGAGRYEQYF,TRBJ2-7,TRBV20-1,.,TRBD2
TGTGCCAGCAGCGGAACGGCCGGGTCCTACGAGCAGTACTTC,CASSGTAGSYEQYF,TRBJ2-7,TRBV7-2,many,.
TGTGCCACCAGTGATTTGAAGCTAGCGGGAGGGCCATCCCCCTCCTACAATGAGCAGTTCTTC,CATSDLKLAGGPSPSYNEQFF,TRBJ2-1,TRBV24-1,many,TRBD2
TGCAGTGCTAGAGGCCCGGGGATCGAGCAGTACTTC,CSARGPGIEQYF,TRBJ2-7,TRBV20-1,medium-sized,.
TGTGCCAGCAGCTTGCTACAGGGTTCTGAAGCTTTCTTT,CASSLLQGSEAFF,TRBJ1-1,TRBV11-2,few,.
TGTGCCAGCAGCCAAGATAGCTACGAGCAGTACTTC,CASSQDSYEQYF,TRBJ2-7,TRBV14,few,.
TGTGCCTGGAGTGTATTGGGACTGAATGGCTACACCTTC,CAWSVLGLNGYTF,TRBJ1-2,TRBV30,.,.
TGCAGTGCTGGGACAGGGGCCGTCTACGATCAGTACTTC,CSAGTGAVYDQYF,TRBJ2-7,TRBV20-1,once,TRBD1
TGTGCCAGCAGTTACCCGGACCGATCCTACGAGCAGTACTTC,CASSYPDRSYEQYF,TRBJ2-7,TRBV28,medium-sized,.
TGTGCCAGCAGTTCAGGGGCTAACTATGGCTACACCTTC,CASSSGANYGYTF,TRBJ1-2,TRBV7-2,.,.
TGTGCCAGCAGCTTAGGAGGGACGGAGACCCAGTACTTC,CASSLGGTETQYF,TRBJ2-5,TRBV7-2,many,.
TGCGCCAGCAGCCAAGATCCCCAGGGTGAATCCTACGAGCAGTACTTC,CASSQDPQGESYEQYF,TRBJ2-7,TRBV4-1,.,.
TGTGCCAGCAATCCCGGGACAGCCTCTGGTGGCTACACCTTC,CASNPGTASGGYTF,TRBJ1-2,TRBV28,.,TRBD1